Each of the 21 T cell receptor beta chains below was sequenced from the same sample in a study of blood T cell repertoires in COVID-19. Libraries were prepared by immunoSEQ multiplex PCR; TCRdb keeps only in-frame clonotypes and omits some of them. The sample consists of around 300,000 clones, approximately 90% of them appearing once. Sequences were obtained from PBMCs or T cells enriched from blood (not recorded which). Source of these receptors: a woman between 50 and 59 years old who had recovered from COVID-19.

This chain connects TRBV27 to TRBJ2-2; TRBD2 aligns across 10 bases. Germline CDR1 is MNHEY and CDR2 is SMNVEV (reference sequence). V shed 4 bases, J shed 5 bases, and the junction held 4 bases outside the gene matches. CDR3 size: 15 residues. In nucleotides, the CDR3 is TGTGCCAGCAGTTGGGCTAGCGGGAGAACCGGGGAGCTGTTTTTT. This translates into CASSWASGRTGELFF.

The CDR3 bases are TGTGCCAGCAGTAGAGGGACTAGCGGGAGCTTCGAGCAGTTCTTC. Amino acid sequence: CASSRGTSGSFEQFF. V and J are TRBV6-2 or TRBV6-3 and TRBJ2-1; 14 positions agree with TRBD2. The CDR3 totals 15 residues. After removal of 5 bases from V and 10 bases from J, the junction contained 7 bases not matched to a gene. Germline-derived CDR1 and CDR2 are MNHEY and SVGEGT.

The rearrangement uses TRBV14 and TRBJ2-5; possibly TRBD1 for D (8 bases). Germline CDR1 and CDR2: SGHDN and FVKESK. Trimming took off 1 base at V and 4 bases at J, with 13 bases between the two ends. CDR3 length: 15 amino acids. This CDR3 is CASSQVTGGGETQYF. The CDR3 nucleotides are TGTGCCAGCAGCCAAGTCACAGGGGGGGGAGAGACCCAGTACTTC.

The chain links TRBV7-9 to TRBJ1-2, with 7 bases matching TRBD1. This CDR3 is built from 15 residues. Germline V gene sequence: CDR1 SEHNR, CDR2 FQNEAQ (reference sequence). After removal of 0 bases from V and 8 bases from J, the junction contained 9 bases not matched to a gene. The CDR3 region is CASSLALGTVGGYTF. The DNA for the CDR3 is TGTGCCAGCAGCTTAGCCCTTGGGACAGTGGGGGGCTACACCTTC.

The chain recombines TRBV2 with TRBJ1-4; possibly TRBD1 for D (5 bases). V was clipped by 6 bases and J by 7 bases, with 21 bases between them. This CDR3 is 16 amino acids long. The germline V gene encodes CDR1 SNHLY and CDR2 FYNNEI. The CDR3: CASSLLALGVGEKLFF. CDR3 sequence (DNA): TGTGCCAGCAGCCTTCTCGCTTTAGGGGTTGGTGAAAAACTGTTTTTT.

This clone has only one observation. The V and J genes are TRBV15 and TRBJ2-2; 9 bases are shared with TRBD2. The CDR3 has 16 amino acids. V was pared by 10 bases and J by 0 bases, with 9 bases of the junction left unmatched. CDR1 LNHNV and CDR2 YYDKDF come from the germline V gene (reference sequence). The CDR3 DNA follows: TGTGCCAGCACCCATTCTAGCGGGACGAACACCGGGGAGCTGTTTTTT. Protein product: CASTHSSGTNTGELFF.

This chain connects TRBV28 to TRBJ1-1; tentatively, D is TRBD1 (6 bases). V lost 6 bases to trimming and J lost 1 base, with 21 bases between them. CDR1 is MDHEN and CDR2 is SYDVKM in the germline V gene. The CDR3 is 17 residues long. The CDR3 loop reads CASSSNIGGAGNTEAFF. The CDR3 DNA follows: TGTGCCAGCAGCTCCAATATAGGGGGGGCGGGGAACACTGAAGCTTTCTTT.

CDR3 in DNA: TGTGCCAGTGGGCAGGGGGCCGGTGGCTACACCTTC. It codes for CASGQGAGGYTF. The rearrangement joins TRBV9 to TRBJ1-2; 8 positions agree with TRBD1. Germline lookup yields CDR1 SGDLS and CDR2 YYNGEE. This CDR3 spans 12 amino acids. The V gene end was trimmed by 8 bases and the J gene end by 7 bases; junction bases not matched to a gene: 7. Based on the CDR3 plus reference TRBV9 and TRBJ1-2, the full variable domain is DSGVTQTPKHLITATGQRVTLRCSPRSGDLSVYWYQQSLDQGLQFLIQYYNGEERAKGNILERFSAQQFPDLHSELNLSSLELGDSALYFCASGQGAGGYTFGSGTRLTVV.

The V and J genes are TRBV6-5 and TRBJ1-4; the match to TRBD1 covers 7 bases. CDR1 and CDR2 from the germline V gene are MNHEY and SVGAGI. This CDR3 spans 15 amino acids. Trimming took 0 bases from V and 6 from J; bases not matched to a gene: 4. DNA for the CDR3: TGTGCCAGCAGTTACTCACAGGGGAATCATGAAAAACTGTTTTTT. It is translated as CASSYSQGNHEKLFF.

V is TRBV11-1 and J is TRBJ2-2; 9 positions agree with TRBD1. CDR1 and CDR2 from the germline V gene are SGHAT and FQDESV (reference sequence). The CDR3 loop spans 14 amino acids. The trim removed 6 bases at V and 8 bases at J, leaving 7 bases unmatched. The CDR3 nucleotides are TGTGCCAGCAGACACAGGACAGGGGCAGGGGAGCTGTTTTTT. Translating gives CASRHRTGAGELFF.

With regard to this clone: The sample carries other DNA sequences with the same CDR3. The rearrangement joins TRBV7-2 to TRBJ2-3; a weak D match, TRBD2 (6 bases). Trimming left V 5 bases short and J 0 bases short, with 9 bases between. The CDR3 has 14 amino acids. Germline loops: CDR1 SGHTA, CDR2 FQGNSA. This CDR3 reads CASSASVSTDTQYF. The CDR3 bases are TGTGCCAGCAGCGCTAGCGTGAGCACAGATACGCAGTATTTT. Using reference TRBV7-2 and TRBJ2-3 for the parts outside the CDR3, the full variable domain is GAGVSQSPSNKVTEKGKDVELRCDPISGHTALYWYRQSLGQGLEFLIYFQGNSAPDKSGLPSDRFSAERTGGSVSTLTIQRTQQEDSAVYLCASSASVSTDTQYFGPGTRLTVL.

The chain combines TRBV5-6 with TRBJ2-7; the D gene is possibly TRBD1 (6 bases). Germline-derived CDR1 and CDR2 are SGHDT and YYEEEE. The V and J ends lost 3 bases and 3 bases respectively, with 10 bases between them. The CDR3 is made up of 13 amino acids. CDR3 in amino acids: CASSSGQYYEQYF. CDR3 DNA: TGTGCCAGCAGCTCAGGACAGTACTACGAGCAGTACTTC.

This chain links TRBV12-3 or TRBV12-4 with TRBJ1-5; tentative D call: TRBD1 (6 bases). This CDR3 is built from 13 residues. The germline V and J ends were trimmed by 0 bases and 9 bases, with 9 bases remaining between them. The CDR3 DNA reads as TGTGCCAGCAGTTTAGCGGGGGCGGGGCCCCAGCATTTT. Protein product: CASSLAGAGPQHF.

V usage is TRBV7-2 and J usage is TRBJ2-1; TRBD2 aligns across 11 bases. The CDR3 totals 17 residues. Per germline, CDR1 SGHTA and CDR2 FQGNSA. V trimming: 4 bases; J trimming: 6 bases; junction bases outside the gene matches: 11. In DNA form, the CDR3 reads TGTGCCAGCAGCTCTCTTAGACCTAGCGGGAGGTTCAATGAGCAGTTCTTC. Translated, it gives CASSSLRPSGRFNEQFF.

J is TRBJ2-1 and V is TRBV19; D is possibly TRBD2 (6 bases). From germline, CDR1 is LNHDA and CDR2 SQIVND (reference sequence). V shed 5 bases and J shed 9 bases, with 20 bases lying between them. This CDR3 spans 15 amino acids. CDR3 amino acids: CASSPGGIQTIEQFF. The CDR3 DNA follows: TGTGCCAGTAGTCCGGGCGGGATCCAAACCATTGAGCAGTTCTTC.

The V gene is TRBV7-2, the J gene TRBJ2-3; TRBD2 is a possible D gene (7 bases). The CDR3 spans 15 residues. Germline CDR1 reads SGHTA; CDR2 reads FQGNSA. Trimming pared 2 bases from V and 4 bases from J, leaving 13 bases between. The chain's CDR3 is CASSLYGEGADTQYF. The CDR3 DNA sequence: TGTGCCAGCAGCTTATATGGGGAGGGGGCAGATACGCAGTATTTT.

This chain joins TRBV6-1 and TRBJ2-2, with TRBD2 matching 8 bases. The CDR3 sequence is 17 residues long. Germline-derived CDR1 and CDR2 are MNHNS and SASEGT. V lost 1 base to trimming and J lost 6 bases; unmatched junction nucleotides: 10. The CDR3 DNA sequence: TGTGCCAGCAGTGAAGGGTTCGTGGCGGGAGGTTCCGGGGAGCTGTTTTTT. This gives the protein CASSEGFVAGGSGELFF.

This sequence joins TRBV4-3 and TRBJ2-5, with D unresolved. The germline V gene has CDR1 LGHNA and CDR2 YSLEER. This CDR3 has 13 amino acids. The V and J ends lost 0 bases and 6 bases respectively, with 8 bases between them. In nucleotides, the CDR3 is TGCGCCAGCAGCCAAGAATTGTGGCAGACCCAGTACTTC. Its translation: CASSQELWQTQYF.

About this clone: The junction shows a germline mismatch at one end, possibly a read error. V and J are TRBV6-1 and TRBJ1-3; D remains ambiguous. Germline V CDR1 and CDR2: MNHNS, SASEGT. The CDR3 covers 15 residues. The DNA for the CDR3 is TGTGCCAGCAGTGAATCGACCCGGTGGGCGAGTGTGCATCCCTTT. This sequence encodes CASSESTRWASVHPF.

The CDR3 DNA reads TGTGCCAGCAGTGTCGGTTTGTCAGATACGCAGTATTTT. It encodes CASSVGLSDTQYF. The rearrangement links TRBV2 to TRBJ2-3; D uncertain. Deletions cut 4 bases from V and 4 bases from J, with 9 bases between. Germline CDR1 is SNHLY and CDR2 is FYNNEI. The CDR3 loop spans 13 amino acids.

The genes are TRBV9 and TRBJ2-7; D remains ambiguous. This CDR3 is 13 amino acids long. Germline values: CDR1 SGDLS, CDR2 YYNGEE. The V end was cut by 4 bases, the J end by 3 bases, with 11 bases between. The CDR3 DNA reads TGTGCCAGCAGCCCCGGGTTCGGCTACGAGCAGTACTTC. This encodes CASSPGFGYEQYF.